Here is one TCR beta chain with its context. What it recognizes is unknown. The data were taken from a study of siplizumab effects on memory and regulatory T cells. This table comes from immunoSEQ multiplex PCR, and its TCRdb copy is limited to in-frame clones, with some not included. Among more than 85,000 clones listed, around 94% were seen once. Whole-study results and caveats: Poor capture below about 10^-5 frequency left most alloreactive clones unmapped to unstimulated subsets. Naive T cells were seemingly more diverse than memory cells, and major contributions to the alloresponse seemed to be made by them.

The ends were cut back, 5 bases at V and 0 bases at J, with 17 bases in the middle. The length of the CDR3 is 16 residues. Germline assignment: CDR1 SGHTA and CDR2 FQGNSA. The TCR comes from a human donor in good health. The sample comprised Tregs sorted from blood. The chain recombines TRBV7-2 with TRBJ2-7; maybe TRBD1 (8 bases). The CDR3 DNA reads TGTGCCAGCAGCCCGTGGGGGGGGACAGGCTCCTACGAGCAGTACTTC. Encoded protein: CASSPWGGTGSYEQYF.